This T cell receptor beta chain was sequenced in a study of blood T cells in healthy people across ages. Through a sample-barcoded 5' primer and a J-beta primer mix, a second PCR was run for roughly 7 to 11 cycles. TCRdb reprocessed the 5' RACE reads with MiXCR, giving one entry per CDR3 protein. The repertoire holds roughly 790,000 distinct CDR3 sequences, with around 46% as singletons. Germline CDR1 and CDR2: LGHNA and YSLEER. Trimming shortened V by 3 bases and J by 9 bases, and 18 bases separated the two germline ends. The CDR3 consists of 15 residues. The sequence came from a woman aged 55-70 years in good health. The specimen sequenced was blood. The gene calls are TRBV4-3 and TRBJ2-1; perhaps TRBD2 as D (5 bases). CDR3 in amino acids: CASSQTPTSTVEQFF. The CDR3 DNA reads as TGCGCCAGCAGCCAGACCCCAACTAGTACCGTTGAGCAGTTCTTC.